The T cell receptor (beta chain) under discussion was sequenced for a study of beta chain features in type 1 diabetes. As for the study in general: Patients shared similar age, gender and cell yields with healthy donors.

Expressed TCRB transcripts were sequenced, since all the RNA that had been isolated was reverse transcribed. TCRdb keeps only in-frame clones here, not all; method: immunoSEQ multiplex PCR. The sample records 400,000 to 500,000 clones, about 15% being singletons. V lost 3 bases, J lost 9 bases, and 4 bases stayed unmatched. CDR1 is SGDLS, CDR2 YYNGEE, per germline. This CDR3 is 14 amino acids long. The TCR was taken from a man aged 30 to 45 in good health. The gene calls are TRBV9 and TRBJ2-6; TRBD1 aligns across 9 bases. The sample comprised naive CD4+ T cells from blood. The CDR3 is CASSEDRGDNVLTF. DNA for the CDR3: TGTGCCAGCAGCGAGGACAGGGGTGACAACGTCCTGACTTTC.